This section outlines one T cell receptor (beta chain) sequence together with its context. This entry is derived from a study of cytotoxic CD8 clonotypes in ibrutinib-treated CLL. This CDR3 has 13 amino acids. The V gene's germline CDR1 is KGHSH and CDR2 LQKENI. Trimming cost V 5 bases and J 1 base, with 8 bases left between them. Sequenced by immunoSEQ multiplex PCR; TCRdb stores in-frame clones only, minus some. The data contain approximately 190,000 clones, 70% of them singletons. The origin of this receptor is a human donor with chronic lymphocytic leukemia. The specimen was PBMCs, collected after 12 months of ibrutinib treatment. The chain carries TRBV18 and TRBJ1-1; D is perhaps TRBD1 (5 bases). The CDR3 DNA follows: TGTGCCAGCTCAGGGGCGCCGAACACTGAAGCTTTCTTT. Encoded protein: CASSGAPNTEAFF.